This entry features one T cell receptor beta chain sequence. The antigen remains undetermined. cDNA synthesis used the whole RNA isolate, giving expressed TCRB sequences. Sequencing used immunoSEQ multiplex PCR; TCRdb keeps in-frame clones, though not all of them. The table records 300,000 or so clones, roughly 14% of them present only once. The CDR3 totals 15 residues. CDR1 SGDLS and CDR2 YYNGEE come from the germline V gene. The germline V and J ends were trimmed by 4 bases and 0 bases, with 8 bases remaining between them. The data originate from a study of beta chain features in type 1 diabetes. Regarding the study as a whole: Type 1 diabetes patients had TCRB CDR3s that were shorter (moderately but significantly so) in all four CD4+ subsets. These data did not resolve whether HLA type affects TCRB rearrangement.

The TCR was taken from a woman aged 18-29 years with type 1 diabetes. The specimen was naive CD4+ T cells from blood. J is TRBJ2-6 and V is TRBV9, with D tentatively TRBD1 (6 bases). The CDR3 region is CASSLDSSGANVLTF. The DNA of the CDR3 is TGTGCCAGCAGCTTGGACAGCTCTGGGGCCAACGTCCTGACTTTC. The full variable domain, in which reference TRBV9 and TRBJ2-6 provide the parts outside the CDR3, is DSGVTQTPKHLITATGQRVTLRCSPRSGDLSVYWYQQSLDQGLQFLIQYYNGEERAKGNILERFSAQQFPDLHSELNLSSLELGDSALYFCASSLDSSGANVLTFGAGSRLTVL.